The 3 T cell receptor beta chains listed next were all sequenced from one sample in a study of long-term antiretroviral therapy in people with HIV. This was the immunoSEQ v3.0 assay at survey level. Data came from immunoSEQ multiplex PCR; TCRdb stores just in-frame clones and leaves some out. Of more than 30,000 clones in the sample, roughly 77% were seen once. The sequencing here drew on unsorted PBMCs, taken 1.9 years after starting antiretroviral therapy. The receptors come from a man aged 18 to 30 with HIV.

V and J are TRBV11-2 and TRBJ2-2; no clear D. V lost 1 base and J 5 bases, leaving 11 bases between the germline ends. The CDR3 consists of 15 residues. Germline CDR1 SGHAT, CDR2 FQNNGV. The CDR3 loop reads CASSLVASRTGELFF. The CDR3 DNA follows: TGTGCCAGCAGCTTAGTCGCCTCTCGGACCGGGGAGCTGTTTTTT.

For the CDR3, the DNA is TGTGCCAGCAGCCAAGGAGGGGCCGGGAACACTGAAGCTTTCTTT. Amino acid sequence: CASSQGGAGNTEAFF. The gene calls are TRBV4-2 and TRBJ1-1; D might be TRBD1 (5 bases). This CDR3 has 15 amino acids. Germline V gives CDR1 LGHNA, CDR2 YNFKEQ. With 1 base removed from V and 1 base from J, the gap between germline ends came to 10 bases.

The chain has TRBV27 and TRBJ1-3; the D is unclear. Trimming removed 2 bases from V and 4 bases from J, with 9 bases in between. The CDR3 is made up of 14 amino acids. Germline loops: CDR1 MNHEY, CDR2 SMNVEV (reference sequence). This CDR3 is CASSLNSGGNTIYF. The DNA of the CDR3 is TGTGCCAGCAGTTTAAATTCCGGGGGAAACACCATATATTTT.